This record looks at one TCR beta chain sequence and its context. The primer mix had 60 Vbeta and 13 Jbeta primers. Some clones are missing from TCRdb's copy, which holds only in-frame ones; the method was immunoSEQ multiplex PCR. The table records 150,000 to 180,000 clones, roughly 77% of them present only once. Trimming removed 6 bases from V and 7 bases from J; junction bases left unmatched: 10. The CDR3 sequence is 16 residues long. Germline V lookup: CDR1 MDHEN, CDR2 SYDVKM. The data were obtained in a study of cytomegalovirus exposure and HLA in healthy donors. The sequenced sample consisted of PBMCs. The clonotype comes from a man between 25 and 39 years old in good health and CMV-seropositive. This chain uses TRBV28 with TRBJ2-7, with 15 nucleotides matching TRBD2. The CDR3 sequence: CASSRTSGGAAGEQYF. In DNA form, the CDR3 reads TGTGCCAGCAGCCGGACTAGCGGGGGGGCCGCGGGGGAGCAGTACTTC. Supplemented by reference TRBV28 and TRBJ2-7, the full variable domain reads DVKVTQSSRYLVKRTGEKVFLECVQDMDHENMFWYRQDPGLGLRLIYFSYDVKMKEKGDIPEGYSVSREKKERFSLILESASTNQTSMYLCASSRTSGGAAGEQYFGPGTRLTVT.